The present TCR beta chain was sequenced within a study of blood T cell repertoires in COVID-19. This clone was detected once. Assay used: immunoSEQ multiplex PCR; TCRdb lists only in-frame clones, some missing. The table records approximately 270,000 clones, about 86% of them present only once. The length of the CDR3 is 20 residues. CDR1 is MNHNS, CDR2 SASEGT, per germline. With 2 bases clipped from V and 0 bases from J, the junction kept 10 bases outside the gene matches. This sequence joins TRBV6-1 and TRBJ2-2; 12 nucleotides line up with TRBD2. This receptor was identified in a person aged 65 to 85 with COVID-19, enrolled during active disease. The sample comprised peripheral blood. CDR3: CASSETTSGGRAANTGELFF. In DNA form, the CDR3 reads TGTGCCAGCAGTGAAACCACTAGCGGGGGGCGGGCCGCGAACACCGGGGAGCTGTTTTTT.